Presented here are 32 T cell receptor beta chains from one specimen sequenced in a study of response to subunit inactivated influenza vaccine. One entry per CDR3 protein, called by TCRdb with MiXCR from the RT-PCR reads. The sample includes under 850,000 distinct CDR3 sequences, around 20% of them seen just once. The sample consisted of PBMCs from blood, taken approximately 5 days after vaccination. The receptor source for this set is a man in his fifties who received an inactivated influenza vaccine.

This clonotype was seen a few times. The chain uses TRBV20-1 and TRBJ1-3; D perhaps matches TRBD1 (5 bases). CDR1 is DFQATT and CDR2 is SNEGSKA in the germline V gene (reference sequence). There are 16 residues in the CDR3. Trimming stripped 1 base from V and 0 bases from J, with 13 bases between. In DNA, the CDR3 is TGCAGTGCTAGAGGTCTGACAGTGGGCTCTGGAAACACCATATATTTT. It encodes CSARGLTVGSGNTIYF.

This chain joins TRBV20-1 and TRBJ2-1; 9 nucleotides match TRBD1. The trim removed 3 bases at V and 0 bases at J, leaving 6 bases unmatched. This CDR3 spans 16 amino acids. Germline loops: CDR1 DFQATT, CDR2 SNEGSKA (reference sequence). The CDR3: CSASLPGQGSYNEQFF. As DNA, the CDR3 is TGCAGTGCTAGTCTACCGGGACAGGGCTCCTACAATGAGCAGTTCTTC.

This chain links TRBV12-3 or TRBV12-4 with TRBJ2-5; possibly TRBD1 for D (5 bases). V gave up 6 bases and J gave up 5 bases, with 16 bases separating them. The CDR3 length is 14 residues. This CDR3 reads CASSSQVARETQYF. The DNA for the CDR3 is TGTGCCAGCAGCTCACAGGTGGCGAGGGAGACCCAGTACTTC.

CDR3 loop: CASSEEVSTYEQYF. CDR3 coding DNA: TGTGCCAGCAGCGAAGAGGTCTCTACCTACGAGCAGTACTTC. The chain combines TRBV7-9 with TRBJ2-7; unclear D gene. Germline V CDR1 and CDR2: SEHNR, FQNEAQ (reference sequence). V was cut by 5 bases and J by 2 bases, with 13 bases left in between. CDR3 length equals 14 residues.

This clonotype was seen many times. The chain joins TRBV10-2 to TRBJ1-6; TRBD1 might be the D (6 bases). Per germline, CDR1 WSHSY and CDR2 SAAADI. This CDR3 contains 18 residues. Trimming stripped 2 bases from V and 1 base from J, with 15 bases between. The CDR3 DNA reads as TGCGCCAGCAGTGAGGCACAGCGAACAGGGTCCTATAATTCACCCCTCCACTTT. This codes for CASSEAQRTGSYNSPLHF.

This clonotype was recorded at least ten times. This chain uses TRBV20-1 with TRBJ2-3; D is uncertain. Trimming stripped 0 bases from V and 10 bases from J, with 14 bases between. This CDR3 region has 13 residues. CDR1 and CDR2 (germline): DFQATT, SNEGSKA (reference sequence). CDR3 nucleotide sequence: TGCAGTGCTAGAGATGGATCTGGTGGAGCGCAGTATTTT. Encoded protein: CSARDGSGGAQYF.

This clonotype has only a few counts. In DNA form, the CDR3 reads TGCAGTGCTAGGTCCGGATCTTTAAATCAGCCCCAGCATTTT. Its translation: CSARSGSLNQPQHF. The chain employs TRBV20-1 and TRBJ1-5, with D hard to call. This CDR3 region has 14 residues. Germline assignment: CDR1 DFQATT and CDR2 SNEGSKA (reference sequence). Deletions cut 3 bases from V and 4 bases from J, with 13 bases between.

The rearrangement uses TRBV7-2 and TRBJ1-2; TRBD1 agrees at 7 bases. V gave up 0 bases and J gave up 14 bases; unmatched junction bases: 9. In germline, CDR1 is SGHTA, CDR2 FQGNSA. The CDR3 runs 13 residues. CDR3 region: CASSLAKDRAETF. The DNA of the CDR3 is TGTGCCAGCAGCTTAGCCAAAGACAGGGCGGAAACCTTC. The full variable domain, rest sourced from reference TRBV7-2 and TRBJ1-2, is GAGVSQSPSNKVTEKGKDVELRCDPISGHTALYWYRQSLGQGLEFLIYFQGNSAPDKSGLPSDRFSAERTGGSVSTLTIQRTQQEDSAVYLCASSLAKDRAETFGSGTRLTVV.

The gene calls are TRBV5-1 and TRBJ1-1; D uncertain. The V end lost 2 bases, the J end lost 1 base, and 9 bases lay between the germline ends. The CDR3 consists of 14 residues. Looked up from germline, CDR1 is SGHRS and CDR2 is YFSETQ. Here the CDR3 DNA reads TGCGCCAGCAGCTTCCTAGCGGGGAACACTGAAGCTTTCTTT. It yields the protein CASSFLAGNTEAFF.

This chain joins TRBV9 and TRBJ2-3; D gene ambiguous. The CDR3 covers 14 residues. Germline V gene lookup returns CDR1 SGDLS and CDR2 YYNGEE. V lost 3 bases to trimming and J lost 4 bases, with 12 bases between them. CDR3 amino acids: CASSADVNSDTQYF. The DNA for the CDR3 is TGTGCCAGCAGCGCCGACGTCAACTCAGATACGCAGTATTTT.

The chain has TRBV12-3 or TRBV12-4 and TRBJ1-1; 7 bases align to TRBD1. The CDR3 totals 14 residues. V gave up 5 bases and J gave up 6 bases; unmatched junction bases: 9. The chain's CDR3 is CASSPTRGSPEAFF. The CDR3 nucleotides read TGTGCCAGCAGTCCGACCAGGGGGAGCCCTGAAGCTTTCTTT.

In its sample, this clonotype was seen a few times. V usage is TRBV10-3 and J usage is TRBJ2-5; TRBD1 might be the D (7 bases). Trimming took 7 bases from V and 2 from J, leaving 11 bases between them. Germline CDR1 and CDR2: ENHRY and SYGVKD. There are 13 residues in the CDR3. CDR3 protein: CAIMAGGQETQYF. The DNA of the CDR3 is TGTGCCATCATGGCAGGGGGGCAAGAGACCCAGTACTTC.

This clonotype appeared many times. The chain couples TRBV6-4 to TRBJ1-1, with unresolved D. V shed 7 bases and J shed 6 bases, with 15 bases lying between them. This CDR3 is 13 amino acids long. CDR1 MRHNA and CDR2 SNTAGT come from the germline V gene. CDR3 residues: CASKDFEGAEAFF. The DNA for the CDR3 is TGTGCCAGCAAGGACTTCGAGGGCGCTGAAGCTTTCTTT.

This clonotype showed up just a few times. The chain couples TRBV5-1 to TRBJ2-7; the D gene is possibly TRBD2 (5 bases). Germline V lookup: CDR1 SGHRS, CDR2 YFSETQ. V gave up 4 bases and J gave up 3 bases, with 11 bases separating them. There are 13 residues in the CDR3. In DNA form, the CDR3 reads TGCGCCAGCAGCGGTGGAGGTTACTACGAGCAGTACTTC. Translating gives CASSGGGYYEQYF.

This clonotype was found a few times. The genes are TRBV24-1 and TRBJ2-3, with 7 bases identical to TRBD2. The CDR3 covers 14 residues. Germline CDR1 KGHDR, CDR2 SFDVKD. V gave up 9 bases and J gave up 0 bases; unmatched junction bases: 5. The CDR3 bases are TGTGCCACCCAGAGCGGGATCAGCACAGATACGCAGTATTTT. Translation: CATQSGISTDTQYF.

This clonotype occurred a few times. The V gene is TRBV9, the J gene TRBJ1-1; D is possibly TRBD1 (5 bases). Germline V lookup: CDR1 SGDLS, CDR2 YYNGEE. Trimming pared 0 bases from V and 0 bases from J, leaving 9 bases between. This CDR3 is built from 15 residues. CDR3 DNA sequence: TGTGCCAGCAGCGTAGAGCCAGGGTTGAACACTGAAGCTTTCTTT. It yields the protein CASSVEPGLNTEAFF. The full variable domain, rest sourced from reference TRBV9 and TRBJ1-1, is DSGVTQTPKHLITATGQRVTLRCSPRSGDLSVYWYQQSLDQGLQFLIQYYNGEERAKGNILERFSAQQFPDLHSELNLSSLELGDSALYFCASSVEPGLNTEAFFGQGTRLTVV.

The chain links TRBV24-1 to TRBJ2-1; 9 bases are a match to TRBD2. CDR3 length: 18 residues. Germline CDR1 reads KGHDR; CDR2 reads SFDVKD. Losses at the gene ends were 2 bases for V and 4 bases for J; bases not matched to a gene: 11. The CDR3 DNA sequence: TGTGCCACCAGTGATTCAACCACCGGGACTAGCAGATACAATGAGCAGTTCTTC. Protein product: CATSDSTTGTSRYNEQFF.

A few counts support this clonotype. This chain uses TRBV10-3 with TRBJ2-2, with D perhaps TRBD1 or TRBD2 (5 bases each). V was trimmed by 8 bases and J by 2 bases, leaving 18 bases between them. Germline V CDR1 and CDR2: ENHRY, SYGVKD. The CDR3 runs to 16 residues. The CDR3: CAISISSGGNTGELFF. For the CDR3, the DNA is TGTGCCATCTCGATTTCGAGTGGGGGAAACACCGGGGAGCTGTTTTTT.

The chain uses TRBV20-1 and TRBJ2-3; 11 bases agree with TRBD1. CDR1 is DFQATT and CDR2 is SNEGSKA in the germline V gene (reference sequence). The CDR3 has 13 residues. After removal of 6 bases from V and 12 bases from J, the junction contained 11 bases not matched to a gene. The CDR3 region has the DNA TGCAGTGCAACCGGGACAGGGGGACTTTTACAGTATTTT. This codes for CSATGTGGLLQYF.

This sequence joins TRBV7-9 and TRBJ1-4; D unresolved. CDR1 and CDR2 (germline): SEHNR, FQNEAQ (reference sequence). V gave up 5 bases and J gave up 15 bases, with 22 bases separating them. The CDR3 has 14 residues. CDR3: CASSPANPNPDVFF. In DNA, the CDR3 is TGTGCCAGCAGCCCCGCTAATCCCAACCCGGACGTGTTTTTT.

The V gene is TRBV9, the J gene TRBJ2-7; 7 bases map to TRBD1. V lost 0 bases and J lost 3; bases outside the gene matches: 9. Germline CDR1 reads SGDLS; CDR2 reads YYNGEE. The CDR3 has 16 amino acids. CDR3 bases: TGTGCCAGCAGCGTAGAACCAGGACAGGCGGGCTACGAGCAGTACTTC. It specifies CASSVEPGQAGYEQYF.

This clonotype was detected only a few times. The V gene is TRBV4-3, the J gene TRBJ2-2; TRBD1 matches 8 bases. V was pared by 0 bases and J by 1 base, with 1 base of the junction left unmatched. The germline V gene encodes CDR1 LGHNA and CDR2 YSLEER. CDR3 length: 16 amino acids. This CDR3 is CASSQDGQGNTGELFF. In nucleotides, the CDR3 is TGCGCCAGCAGCCAAGACGGACAGGGGAACACCGGGGAGCTGTTTTTT.

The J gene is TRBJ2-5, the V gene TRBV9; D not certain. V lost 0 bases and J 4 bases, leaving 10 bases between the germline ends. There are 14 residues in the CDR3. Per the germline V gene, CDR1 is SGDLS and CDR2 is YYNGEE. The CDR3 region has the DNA TGTGCCAGCAGCGTAGGCCCCCCCCCAGAGACCCAGTACTTC. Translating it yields CASSVGPPPETQYF.

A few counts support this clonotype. The CDR3 loop is CASGRGGGSHTDTQYF. CDR3 nucleotide sequence: TGTGCCAGCGGCAGAGGGGGGGGCAGTCACACAGATACGCAGTATTTT. The J gene is TRBJ2-3, the V gene TRBV7-2; D perhaps matches TRBD2 (7 bases). The germline gives CDR1 SGHTA, CDR2 FQGNSA. V dropped 8 bases and J dropped 2 bases, with 20 bases sitting between them. The CDR3 extends over 16 amino acids.

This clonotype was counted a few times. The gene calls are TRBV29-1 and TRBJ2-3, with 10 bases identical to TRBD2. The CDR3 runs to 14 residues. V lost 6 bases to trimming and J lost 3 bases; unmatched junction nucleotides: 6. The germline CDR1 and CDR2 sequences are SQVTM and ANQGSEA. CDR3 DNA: TGCAGCGTGTCTAGCGGGAGAGAGACAGATACGCAGTATTTT. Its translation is CSVSSGRETDTQYF.

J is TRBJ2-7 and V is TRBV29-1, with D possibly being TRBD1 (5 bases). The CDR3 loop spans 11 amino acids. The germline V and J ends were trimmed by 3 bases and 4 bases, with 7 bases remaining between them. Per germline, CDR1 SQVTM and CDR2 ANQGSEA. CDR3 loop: CSVDNRYEQYF. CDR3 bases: TGCAGCGTTGACAACAGGTACGAGCAGTACTTC.

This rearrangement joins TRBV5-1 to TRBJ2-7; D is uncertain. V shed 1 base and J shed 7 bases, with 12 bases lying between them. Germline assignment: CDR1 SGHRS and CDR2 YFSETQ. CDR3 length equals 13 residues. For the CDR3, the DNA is TGCGCCAGCAGCTTGCGGACCCAATATGAGCAGTACTTC. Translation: CASSLRTQYEQYF.

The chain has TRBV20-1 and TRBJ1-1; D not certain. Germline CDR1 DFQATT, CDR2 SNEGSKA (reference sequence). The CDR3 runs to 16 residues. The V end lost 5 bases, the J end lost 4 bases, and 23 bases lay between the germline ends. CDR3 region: CSARTVDRVLGTEAFF. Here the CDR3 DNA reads TGCAGTGCTCGGACGGTGGACCGGGTCTTGGGCACTGAAGCTTTCTTT.

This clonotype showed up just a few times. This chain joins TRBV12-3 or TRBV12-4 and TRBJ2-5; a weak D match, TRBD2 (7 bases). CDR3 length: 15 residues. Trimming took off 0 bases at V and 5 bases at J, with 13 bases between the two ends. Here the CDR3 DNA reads TGTGCCAGCAGTTTAGCAGCAGGGGAGGGGGAGACCCAGTACTTC. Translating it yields CASSLAAGEGETQYF.

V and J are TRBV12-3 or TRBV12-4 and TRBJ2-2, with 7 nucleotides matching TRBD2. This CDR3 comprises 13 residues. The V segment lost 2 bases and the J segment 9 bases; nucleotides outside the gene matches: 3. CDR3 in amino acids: CASSLSGTWELFF. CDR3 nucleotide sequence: TGTGCCAGCAGTTTAAGCGGGACCTGGGAGCTGTTTTTT.

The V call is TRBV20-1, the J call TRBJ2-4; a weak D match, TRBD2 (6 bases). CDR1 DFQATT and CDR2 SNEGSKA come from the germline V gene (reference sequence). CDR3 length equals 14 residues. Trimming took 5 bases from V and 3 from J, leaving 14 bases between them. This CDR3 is CSAAGTGDKNIQYF. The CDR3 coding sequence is TGCAGTGCTGCCGGGACGGGGGACAAAAACATTCAGTACTTC.

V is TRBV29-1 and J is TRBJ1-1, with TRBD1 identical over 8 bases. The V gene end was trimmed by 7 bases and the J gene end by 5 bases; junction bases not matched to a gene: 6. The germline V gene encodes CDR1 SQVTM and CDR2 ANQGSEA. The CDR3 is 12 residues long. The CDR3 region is CSGGTGDTEAFF. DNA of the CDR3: TGCAGCGGTGGGACAGGTGATACTGAAGCTTTCTTT. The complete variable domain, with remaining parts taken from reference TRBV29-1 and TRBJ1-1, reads SAVISQKPSRDICQRGTSLTIQCQVDSQVTMMFWYRQQPGQSLTLIATANQGSEATYESGFVIDKFPISRPNLTFSTLTVSNMSPEDSSIYLCSGGTGDTEAFFGQGTRLTVV.